This record covers a single TCR beta chain. The antigen remains undetermined. This sample is part of a study of shared clonotypes between healthy human individuals. Study findings and constraints: The sampled material consisted only of blood, and tissue repertoires are likely to differ. Generation probability values for non-shared clonotypes were lower than those for clonotypes shared by all four donors.

This CDR3 spans 16 amino acids. The germline gives CDR1 MNHEY, CDR2 SMNVEV (reference sequence). The ends were cut back, 6 bases at V and 5 bases at J, with 23 bases in the middle. It was into CD45RA+ naive and CD45RA-negative memory subsets that the CD4+ cells were split. As processed by the authors: Filtering of immunoSEQ junctional sequences could not match full-length read filtering. Sequencing used immunoSEQ multiplex PCR; TCRdb keeps in-frame clones, though not all of them. V, J and clone size are those of that table, while D and trimming were read from the DNA. The table has 1,500,000 or so clones, 97% to 99% seen once; the top ten hold 0.36%.

This sequence was found in a man aged 25-45 years in good health. The chain recombines TRBV27 with TRBJ2-7; TRBD1 is a possible D gene (6 bases). The specimen was naive CD4+ T cells sorted from blood. Subset here: CD45RA+ positively selected. Written as DNA, the CDR3 is TGTGCCAGCAGGGAGGCCACCCAGGGGTTAAACGACGAGCAGTACTTC. The encoded protein is CASREATQGLNDEQYF.